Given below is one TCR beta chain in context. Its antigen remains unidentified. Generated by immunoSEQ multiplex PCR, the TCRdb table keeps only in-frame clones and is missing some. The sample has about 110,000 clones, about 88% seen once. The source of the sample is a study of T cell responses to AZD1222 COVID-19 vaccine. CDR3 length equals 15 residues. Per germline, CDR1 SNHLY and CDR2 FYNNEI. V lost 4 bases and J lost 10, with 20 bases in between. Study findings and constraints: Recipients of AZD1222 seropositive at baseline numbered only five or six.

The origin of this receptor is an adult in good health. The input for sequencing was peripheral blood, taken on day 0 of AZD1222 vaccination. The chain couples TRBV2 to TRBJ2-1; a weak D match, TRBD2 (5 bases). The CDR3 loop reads CASSAVVASNGEQFF. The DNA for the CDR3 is TGTGCCAGCAGTGCCGTGGTGGCTAGCAATGGCGAGCAGTTCTTC. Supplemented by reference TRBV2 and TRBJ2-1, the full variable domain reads EPEVTQTPSHQVTQMGQEVILRCVPISNHLYFYWYRQILGQKVEFLVSFYNNEISEKSEIFDDQFSVERPDGSNFTLKIRSTKLEDSAMYFCASSAVVASNGEQFFGPGTRLTVL.